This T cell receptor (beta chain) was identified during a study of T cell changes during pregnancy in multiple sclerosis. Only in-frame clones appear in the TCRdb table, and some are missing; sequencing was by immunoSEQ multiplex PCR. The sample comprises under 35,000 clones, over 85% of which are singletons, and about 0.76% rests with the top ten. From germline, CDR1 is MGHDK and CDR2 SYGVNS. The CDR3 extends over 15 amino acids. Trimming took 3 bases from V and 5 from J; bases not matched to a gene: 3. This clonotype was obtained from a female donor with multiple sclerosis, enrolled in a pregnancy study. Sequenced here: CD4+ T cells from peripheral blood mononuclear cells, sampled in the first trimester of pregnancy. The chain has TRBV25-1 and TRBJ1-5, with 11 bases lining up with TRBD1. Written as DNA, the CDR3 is TGTGCCAGCAGTGATAGGACAGGGGGCGATCAGCCCCAGCATTTT. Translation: CASSDRTGGDQPQHF.